This T cell receptor (beta chain) was recorded in a study of vaccination effects on CD4 cells after COVID-19. On the study more broadly: Of the BNT162b2 and mRNA-1273 vaccines, participants received two doses of one or the other. Sample provision by two convalescent patients occurred 16 days and one week before vaccination. Study-wide results and limits: Spike-reactive clones in convalescents after vaccination were chiefly newly vaccine-induced. Clones of infection and vaccine origin contracted markedly late after vaccination.

The CDR3 is made up of 13 amino acids. The germline gives CDR1 SGHTA, CDR2 FQGNSA. Deletions cut 5 bases from V and 10 bases from J, with 17 bases between. Assay used: immunoSEQ multiplex PCR; TCRdb lists only in-frame clones, some missing. The data contain about 45,000 clones, roughly 75% of them seen just once; the ten biggest clones take up 25% to 35%. A note on this clone: The antigen remains unidentified.

ViraFEST expansion of antigen-specific CD4+ T cells with viral peptide pools preceded sequencing. Subsequent to a culture period of under 11 days, CD4+ T cells were isolated. This person's SARS-CoV-2 infection, confirmed by PCR, occurred between March and December 2020. The rearrangement links TRBV7-2 to TRBJ1-1, with a possible D match to TRBD1 (6 bases). The TCR was taken from a human donor who had a prior SARS-CoV-2 infection. The sample consisted of CD4+ T cells from PBMCs cultured with a peptide pool, taken before COVID-19 vaccination. The CDR3 spells CASSPGEPIPAFF. DNA for the CDR3: TGTGCCAGCAGCCCAGGGGAGCCGATTCCAGCTTTCTTT.